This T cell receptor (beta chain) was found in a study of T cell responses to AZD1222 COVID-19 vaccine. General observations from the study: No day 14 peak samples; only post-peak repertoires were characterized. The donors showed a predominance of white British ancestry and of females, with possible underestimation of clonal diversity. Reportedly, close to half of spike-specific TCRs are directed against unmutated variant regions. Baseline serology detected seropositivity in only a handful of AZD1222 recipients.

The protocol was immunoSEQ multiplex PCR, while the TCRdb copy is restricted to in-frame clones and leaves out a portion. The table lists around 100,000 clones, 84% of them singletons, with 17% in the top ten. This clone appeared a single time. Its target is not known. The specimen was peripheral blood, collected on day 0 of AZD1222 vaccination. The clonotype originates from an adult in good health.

The CDR3 nucleotides are TGTGCCAGCAGCCCTGTGACTAGCGGGGGGCGGCATACGCAGTATTTT. Residues: CASSPVTSGGRHTQYF. The chain employs TRBV11-3 and TRBJ2-3, with 13 bases lining up with TRBD2. Germline V gene sequence: CDR1 SGHNT, CDR2 YENEEA. V shed 5 bases and J 7 bases; nucleotides not matched to a gene: 9. This CDR3 region has 16 residues.